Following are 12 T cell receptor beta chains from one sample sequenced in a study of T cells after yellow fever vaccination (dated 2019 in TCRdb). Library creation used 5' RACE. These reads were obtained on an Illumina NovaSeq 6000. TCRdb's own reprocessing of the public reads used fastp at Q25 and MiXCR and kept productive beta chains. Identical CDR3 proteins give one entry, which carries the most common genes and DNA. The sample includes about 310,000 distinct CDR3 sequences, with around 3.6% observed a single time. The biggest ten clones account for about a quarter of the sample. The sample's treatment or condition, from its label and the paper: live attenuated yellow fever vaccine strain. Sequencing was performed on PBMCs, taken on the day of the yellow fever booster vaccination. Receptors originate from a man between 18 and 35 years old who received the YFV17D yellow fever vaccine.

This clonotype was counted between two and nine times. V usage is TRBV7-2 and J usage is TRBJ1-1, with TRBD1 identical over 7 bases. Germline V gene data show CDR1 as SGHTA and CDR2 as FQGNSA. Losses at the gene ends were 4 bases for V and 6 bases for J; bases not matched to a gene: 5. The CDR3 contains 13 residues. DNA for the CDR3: TGTGCCAGCAGCTCCTCAGGACAGGCTGAAGCTTTCTTT. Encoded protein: CASSSSGQAEAFF.

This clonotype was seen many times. The chain's CDR3 is CASSQGGPGEKNIQYF. The CDR3 DNA is TGTGCCAGCAGCCAAGGGGGGCCGGGGGAGAAAAACATTCAGTACTTC. J is TRBJ2-4 and V is TRBV4-2; D may match TRBD1 or TRBD2 (6 bases each). Germline loops: CDR1 LGHNA, CDR2 YNFKEQ. The CDR3 runs to 16 residues. V dropped 1 base and J dropped 4 bases, with 14 bases sitting between them.

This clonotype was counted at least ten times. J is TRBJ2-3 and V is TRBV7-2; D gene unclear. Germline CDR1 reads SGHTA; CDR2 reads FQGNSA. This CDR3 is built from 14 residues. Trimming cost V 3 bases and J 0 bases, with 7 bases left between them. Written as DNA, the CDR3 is TGTGCCAGCAGCTTCGCACCTAGCACAGATACGCAGTATTTT. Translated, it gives CASSFAPSTDTQYF.

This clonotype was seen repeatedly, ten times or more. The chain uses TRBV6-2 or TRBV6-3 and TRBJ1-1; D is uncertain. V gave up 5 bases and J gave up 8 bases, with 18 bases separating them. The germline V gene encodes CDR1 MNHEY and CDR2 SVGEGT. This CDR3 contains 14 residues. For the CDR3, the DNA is TGTGCCAGCAGTCAGGACGGTGGAAGAGTCGAAGCTTTCTTT. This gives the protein CASSQDGGRVEAFF.

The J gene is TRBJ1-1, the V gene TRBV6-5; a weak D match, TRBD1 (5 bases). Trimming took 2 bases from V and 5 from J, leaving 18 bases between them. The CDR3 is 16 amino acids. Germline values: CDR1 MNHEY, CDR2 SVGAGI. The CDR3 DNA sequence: TGTGCCAGCAGTTACCGGGGGGGGGTAGGTGCTACTGAAGCTTTCTTT. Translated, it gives CASSYRGGVGATEAFF.

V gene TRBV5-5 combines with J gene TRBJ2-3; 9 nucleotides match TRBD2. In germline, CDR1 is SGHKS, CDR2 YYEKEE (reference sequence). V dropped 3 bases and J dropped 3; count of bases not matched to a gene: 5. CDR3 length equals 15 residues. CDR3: CASSWRLAATDTQYF. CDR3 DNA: TGTGCCAGCAGCTGGAGACTAGCGGCAACAGATACGCAGTATTTT.

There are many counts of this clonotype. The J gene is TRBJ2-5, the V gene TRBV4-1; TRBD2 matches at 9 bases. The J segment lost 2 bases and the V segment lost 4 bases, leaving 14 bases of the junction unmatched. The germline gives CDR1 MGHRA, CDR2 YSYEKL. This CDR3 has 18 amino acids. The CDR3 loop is CASSRSLERGELQETQYF. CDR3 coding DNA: TGCGCCAGCAGCCGAAGCCTGGAGCGGGGGGAACTTCAAGAGACCCAGTACTTC.

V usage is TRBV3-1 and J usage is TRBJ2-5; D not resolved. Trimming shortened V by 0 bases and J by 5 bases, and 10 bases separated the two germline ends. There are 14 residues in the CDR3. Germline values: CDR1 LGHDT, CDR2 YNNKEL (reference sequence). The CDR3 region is CASSQEPDGETQYF. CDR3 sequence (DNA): TGTGCCAGCAGCCAAGAGCCAGATGGGGAGACCCAGTACTTC.

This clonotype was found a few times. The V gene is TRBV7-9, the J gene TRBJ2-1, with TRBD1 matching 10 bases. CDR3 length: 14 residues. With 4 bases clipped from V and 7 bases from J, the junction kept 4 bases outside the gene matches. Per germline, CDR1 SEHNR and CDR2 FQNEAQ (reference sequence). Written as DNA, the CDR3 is TGTGCCAGCAGCTCAGACAGGGGGCGAAATGAGCAGTTCTTC. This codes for CASSSDRGRNEQFF.

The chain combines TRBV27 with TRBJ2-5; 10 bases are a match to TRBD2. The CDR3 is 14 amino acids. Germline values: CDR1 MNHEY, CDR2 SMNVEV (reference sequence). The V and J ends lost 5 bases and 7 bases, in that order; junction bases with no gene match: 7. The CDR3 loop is CASSSGGAGGTQYF. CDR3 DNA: TGTGCCAGCAGTAGCGGGGGGGCCGGGGGGACCCAGTACTTC.

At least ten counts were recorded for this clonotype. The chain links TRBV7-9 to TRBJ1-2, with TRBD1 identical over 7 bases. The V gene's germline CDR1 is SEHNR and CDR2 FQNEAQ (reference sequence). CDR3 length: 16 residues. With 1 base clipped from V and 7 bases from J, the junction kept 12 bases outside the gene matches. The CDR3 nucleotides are TGTGCCAGCAGCTTAGGGGAAACAGGGGTGTCGTCTGGCTACACCTTC. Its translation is CASSLGETGVSSGYTF.

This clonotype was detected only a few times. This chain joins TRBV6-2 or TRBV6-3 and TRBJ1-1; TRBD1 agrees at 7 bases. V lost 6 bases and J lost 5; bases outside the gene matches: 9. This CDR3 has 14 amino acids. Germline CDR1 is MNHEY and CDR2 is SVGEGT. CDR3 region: CASRPTGLVTEAFF. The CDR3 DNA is TGTGCCAGCAGACCGACAGGGCTGGTAACTGAAGCTTTCTTT.